This TCR beta chain was sequenced during a study of immune heterogeneity within non-small cell lung tumors (dated by TCRdb to about 2018). Describing the broader study: Histology comprised several squamous cell carcinomas, approximately nine non-squamous carcinomas and 1 tumor not otherwise specified. TCR repertoire analysis included 55 to 65 tumor loci from under 19 patients, whereas transcriptome data included only around 44 loci from roughly twelve patients. Neoantigen binding to each patient's HLA alleles was predicted with netMHCpan-3.0 for mutant peptides of 8 to 11 amino acids. The study combined whole-exome sequencing, RNA-seq and TCR beta repertoire sequencing of multiple spatially distinct regions from each NSCLC tumor to examine intratumoral immune heterogeneity.

This clonotype is classified as medium-sized (0.01 to 0.1%). Its antigen is not yet known. No per-base quality is available; no much larger clone lies one base away. Spanning cysteine to phenylalanine, the CDR3 consists of 15 amino acids. This entry keeps only the CDR3 DNA: 45 bases, framed from base 1. Trimming removed 6 bases from V and 3 bases from J; the gene matches leave 9 bases unexplained. In the germline V gene, CDR1 corresponds to MNHNS and CDR2 to SASEGT. What the study reported, not specific to this receptor: For the most part, high-frequency TCR beta clonotypes differed from one individual patient to another. Within a patient, the same dominant CDR3B clonotypes appeared at multiple loci, but different tumor locations also contained unique high-frequency clones. Local T-cell repertoire clonality showed a statistically significant but moderate positive correlation with local tumor mutational burden (R approximately 0.34).

The TCR beta CDR3 region was amplified with a multiplex PCR system whose first round of 10 cycles used 32 V-gene forward primers and 13 J-gene reverse primers. First-round PCR used a QIAGEN Multiplex PCR Kit, and primer sequences were filed in Chinese patent CN105087789A. Illumina universal primers were added in a second PCR round performed with the Phusion High-Fidelity PCR Kit. TCR libraries were paired-end sequenced at 151 bp read length on the Illumina HiSeq X Ten platform. Processing in the source paper ran as follows. Reads lacking multiplex PCR primers were removed with Cutadapt, read pairs were merged with PEAR, and CDR3 regions were called with MiXCR default settings. Repertoire diversity was assessed by Shannon entropy, and clonality was calculated as one minus the Shannon entropy divided by the ln of the count of productive unique sequences. Dominant or high-frequency T-cell clones were defined as clonotypes at frequencies of at least 0.5%. The public reads were quality trimmed at Q25 with fastp and then assembled into clones with MiXCR by TCRdb, keeping productive beta chains. When rows share a CDR3 protein, they turn into one entry using the most common DNA and genes. These V and J calls are TCRdb output, not the study's own analysis. Recorded for this sample are more than 10,000 distinct CDR3 sequences; 22% of them occurred a single time. Clones ranked in the top ten supply under 5.5% of the sample.

Genomic DNA was extracted from bulk tumor tissue and used as the TCR template, and approximately 590 ng gDNA was amplified per sample. During surgery, several biopsies were collected from each primary tumor and placed as far from one another as possible within the tumor mass. The study cohort was described as untreated and was composed of newly diagnosed NSCLC cases undergoing curative surgery. The donor group was made up of 15 newly diagnosed non-small cell lung cancer patients undergoing surgery with curative intent. Resected tumor masses were reviewed by two independent pathologists. Only high-quality DNA and RNA samples were carried forward to sequencing.

The source material was lung tumor tissue. This sequence uses TRBV6-1 and TRBJ1-2, and 8 junction bases match TRBD1. This receptor was obtained from a man aged 60 to 75 with non-small cell lung cancer. The CDR3 protein is CASRVTGQGDYGYTF. The sequenced DNA is TGTGCCAGCAGGGTTACTGGACAGGGCGACTATGGCTACACCTTC.